Presented here are 15 T cell receptor beta chains from one specimen sequenced in a study of siplizumab effects on memory and regulatory T cells. The assay was immunoSEQ multiplex PCR, and TCRdb's table has in-frame clones only and misses some. Among 80,000 to 130,000 clones, around 90% were seen once, and the ten largest hold roughly 2.5%. Sequenced sample: CD4+ T cells sorted from blood. The origin of the receptors is a human donor in good health. Some clones in this sample may be carry-over from other donors' samples.

This clone was seen a single time. Compared with germline, one end of the junction differs, possibly owing to a read error. This sequence joins TRBV7-7 and TRBJ2-1, with D maybe TRBD2 (6 bases). CDR3 length equals 15 residues. Per the germline V gene, CDR1 is SSHAT and CDR2 is FNYEAQ (reference sequence). CDR3: CASSLGATGEDEQFF. CDR3 nucleotides: TGTGCTAGCAGCTTAGGGGCAACTGGGGAGGATGAGCAGTTCTTC.

The chain couples TRBV15 to TRBJ2-2; 7 bases align to TRBD1. J lost 0 bases, V lost 5 bases, and 6 bases had no gene match. There are 16 residues in the CDR3. CDR1 LNHNV and CDR2 YYDKDF come from the germline V gene (reference sequence). DNA of the CDR3: TGTGCCACCAGCGGAGCCGGGACAGCGAACACCGGGGAGCTGTTTTTT. Its translation is CATSGAGTANTGELFF.

The chain carries TRBV18 and TRBJ2-1, with TRBD2 matching 8 bases. Germline CDR1 reads KGHSH; CDR2 reads LQKENI. J lost 0 bases, V lost 6 bases, and 4 bases had no gene match. The CDR3 has 15 residues. CDR3 in DNA: TGTGCCAGCTCGGCCAGCGGGAGCTCCTACAATGAGCAGTTCTTC. Protein: CASSASGSSYNEQFF.

The chain joins TRBV6-4 to TRBJ2-3, with TRBD2 matching 12 bases. V shed 4 bases, J shed 3 bases, and the junction held 2 bases outside the gene matches. Germline V gene sequence: CDR1 MRHNA, CDR2 SNTAGT. The CDR3 length is 15 residues. The CDR3 here is CASSAGLAGTDTQYF. In DNA form, the CDR3 reads TGTGCCAGCAGTGCCGGACTAGCGGGAACAGATACGCAGTATTTT.

This chain connects TRBV7-2 to TRBJ2-5; no reliable D call. The germline V and J ends were trimmed by 4 bases and 6 bases, with 18 bases remaining between them. The CDR3 runs 15 residues. Looked up from germline, CDR1 is SGHTA and CDR2 is FQGNSA. The CDR3 sequence is CASSSNPPRVQTQYF. CDR3 DNA sequence: TGTGCCAGCAGCTCAAACCCCCCTAGGGTACAGACCCAGTACTTC.

This sequence joins TRBV19 and TRBJ1-2; tentatively, D is TRBD1 (6 bases). This CDR3 contains 14 residues. Deletions cut 5 bases from V and 10 bases from J, with 20 bases between. The V gene's germline CDR1 is LNHDA and CDR2 SQIVND (reference sequence). The CDR3 loop is CASSPEGTRLSYTF. For the CDR3, the DNA is TGTGCCAGTAGTCCAGAGGGGACAAGACTATCCTACACCTTC.

The chain employs TRBV4-1 and TRBJ2-1; 12 bases are a match to TRBD2. The V gene's germline CDR1 is MGHRA and CDR2 YSYEKL. V dropped 3 bases and J dropped 10; count of bases not matched to a gene: 7. This CDR3 is built from 15 residues. CDR3 DNA: TGCGCCAGCAGCCAGACTAGCGGGAGTTGGTGGGAGCAGTTCTTC. It encodes CASSQTSGSWWEQFF.

This clone was recorded only once. The chain couples TRBV10-1 to TRBJ2-5; D call uncertain. The germline V gene has CDR1 WNHNN and CDR2 SYGVQD (reference sequence). V lost 5 bases and J 5 bases, leaving 9 bases between the germline ends. The CDR3 has 12 residues. CDR3 amino acids: CASSWDRETQYF. The CDR3 DNA reads TGCGCCAGCAGTTGGGATCGGGAGACCCAGTACTTC.

The chain employs TRBV6-5 and TRBJ2-7; D uncertain. V was clipped by 6 bases and J by 3 bases, with 12 bases between them. The CDR3 loop spans 13 amino acids. Germline V CDR1 and CDR2: MNHEY, SVGAGI. The CDR3 nucleotides are TGTGCCAGCAGCTACGGGCCCTACTACGAGCAGTACTTC. Amino acids: CASSYGPYYEQYF.

The chain carries TRBV25-1 and TRBJ1-1; weak D call: TRBD1 (5 bases). Trimming pared 1 base from V and 1 base from J, leaving 10 bases between. The CDR3 extends over 15 amino acids. Germline V CDR1 and CDR2: MGHDK, SYGVNS. This CDR3 is CASSESRGGNTEAFF. The CDR3, as DNA: TGTGCCAGCAGTGAATCTCGGGGGGGGAACACTGAAGCTTTCTTT.

V gene TRBV7-2 combines with J gene TRBJ1-2; 12 nucleotides align to TRBD1. J lost 8 bases, V lost 2 bases, and 9 bases had no gene match. This CDR3 is 16 amino acids long. The germline gives CDR1 SGHTA, CDR2 FQGNSA. Written as DNA, the CDR3 is TGTGCCAGCAGCTTATACGGGACAGGGGGCGCATGGGGCTACACCTTC. Its translation: CASSLYGTGGAWGYTF.

The rearrangement joins TRBV19 to TRBJ2-5; 10 positions agree with TRBD2. CDR1 and CDR2 from the germline V gene are LNHDA and SQIVND (reference sequence). The CDR3 runs 16 residues. V lost 4 bases to trimming and J lost 4 bases; unmatched junction nucleotides: 9. The CDR3 coding sequence is TGTGCCAGTAGTAGCGCTAGCGGGAGAGGGCGAGAGACCCAGTACTTC. Translation: CASSSASGRGRETQYF.

This chain connects TRBV19 to TRBJ2-2; D uncertain. CDR1 LNHDA and CDR2 SQIVND come from the germline V gene (reference sequence). The CDR3 is 16 amino acids. V dropped 4 bases and J dropped 0 bases, with 12 bases sitting between them. The CDR3 region is CASSTHGVTNTGELFF. The CDR3 DNA is TGTGCCAGTAGTACCCATGGGGTCACGAACACCGGGGAGCTGTTTTTT.

The chain couples TRBV28 to TRBJ2-7; the match to TRBD2 covers 8 bases. V lost 5 bases, J lost 7 bases, and 13 bases stayed unmatched. This CDR3 has 15 residues. CDR1 is MDHEN and CDR2 is SYDVKM in the germline V gene. CDR3 sequence: CASSDSGTSLIEQYF. The CDR3 DNA reads as TGTGCCAGCAGTGATAGCGGGACCTCCTTGATAGAGCAGTACTTC.

The rearrangement links TRBV19 to TRBJ1-6; D remains ambiguous. The CDR3 is made up of 15 amino acids. The V gene lost 0 bases and the J gene lost 9 bases, with 12 bases spanning the gap. CDR1 is LNHDA and CDR2 is SQIVND in the germline V gene (reference sequence). The CDR3 spells CASSIENSVSSPLHF. The CDR3 coding sequence is TGTGCCAGTAGTATAGAGAACAGTGTGAGTTCACCCCTCCACTTT. The full variable domain, its missing parts supplied by reference TRBV19 and TRBJ1-6, is DGGITQSPKYLFRKEGQNVTLSCEQNLNHDAMYWYRQDPGQGLRLIYYSQIVNDFQKGDIAEGYSVSREKKESFPLTVTSAQKNPTAFYLCASSIENSVSSPLHFGNGTRLTVT.